This T cell receptor (beta chain) was recorded in a study of spatial heterogeneity in lung cancer. Relative to its sample, this clonotype is medium-sized. Time point in this sample: sample taken at primary tumor resection. Unsorted tumor, nontumor lung tissue or cryopreserved PBMC supplied the whole RNA. TCRdb re-derived calls from the 5' RACE reads in MiXCR, one entry per CDR3 protein. This table has roughly 80,000 distinct CDR3 sequences, around 12% appearing once. Trimming stripped 0 bases from V and 3 bases from J, with 6 bases between. This CDR3 has 13 amino acids. In germline, CDR1 is SGDLS, CDR2 YYNGEE.

V gene TRBV9 combines with J gene TRBJ1-1; D remains unclear. The TCR sequence derives from a male donor with early-stage non-small cell lung cancer. The sample consisted of PBMCs, taken at surgery. For the CDR3, the DNA is TGTGCCAGCAGCGTAGAATCGGACACTGAAGCTTTCTTT. Translated: CASSVESDTEAFF.